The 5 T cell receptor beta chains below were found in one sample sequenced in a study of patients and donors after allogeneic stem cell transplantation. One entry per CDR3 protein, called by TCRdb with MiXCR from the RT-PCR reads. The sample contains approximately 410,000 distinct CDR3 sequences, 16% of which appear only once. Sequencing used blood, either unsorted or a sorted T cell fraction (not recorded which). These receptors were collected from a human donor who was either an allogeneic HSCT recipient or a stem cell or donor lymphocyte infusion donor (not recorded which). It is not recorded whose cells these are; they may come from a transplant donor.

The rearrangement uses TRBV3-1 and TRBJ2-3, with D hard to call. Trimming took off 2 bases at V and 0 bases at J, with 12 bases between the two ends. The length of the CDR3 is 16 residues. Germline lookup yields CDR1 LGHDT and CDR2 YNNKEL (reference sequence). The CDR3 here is CASSQTFGSSTDTQYF. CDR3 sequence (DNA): TGTGCCAGCAGCCAAACCTTTGGGTCTAGCACAGATACGCAGTATTTT.

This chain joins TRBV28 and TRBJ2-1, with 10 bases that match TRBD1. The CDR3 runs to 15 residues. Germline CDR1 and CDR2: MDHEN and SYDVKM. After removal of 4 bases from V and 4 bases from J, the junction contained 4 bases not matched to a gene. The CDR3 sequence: CASSWDRGTYNEQFF. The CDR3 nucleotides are TGTGCCAGCAGTTGGGACAGGGGTACATACAATGAGCAGTTCTTC.

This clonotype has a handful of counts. The CDR3 region is CASSYSQGLGNQPQHF. The CDR3 DNA reads TGTGCCAGCAGTTACTCTCAGGGTCTTGGCAATCAGCCCCAGCATTTT. This sequence joins TRBV6-5 and TRBJ1-5, with D possibly being TRBD1 (5 bases). Looked up from germline, CDR1 is MNHEY and CDR2 is SVGAGI. Trimming removed 0 bases from V and 2 bases from J, with 11 bases in between. The CDR3 is 16 amino acids.

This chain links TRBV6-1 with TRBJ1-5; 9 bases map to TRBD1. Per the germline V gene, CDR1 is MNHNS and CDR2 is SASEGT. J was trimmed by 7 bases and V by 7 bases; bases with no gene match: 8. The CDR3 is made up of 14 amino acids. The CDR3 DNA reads TGTGCCAGCACTCCGGGACAGGGAGGACAGCCCCAGCATTTT. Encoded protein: CASTPGQGGQPQHF.

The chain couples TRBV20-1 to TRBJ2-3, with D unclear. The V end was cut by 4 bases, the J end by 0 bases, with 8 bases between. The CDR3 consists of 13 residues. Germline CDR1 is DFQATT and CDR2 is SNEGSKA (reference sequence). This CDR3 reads CSAKGRSTDTQYF. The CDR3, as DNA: TGCAGTGCTAAGGGCCGTAGCACAGATACGCAGTATTTT.